The sequence of this T cell receptor (beta chain) was determined in a study of T cell responses to AZD1222 COVID-19 vaccine. Broader study findings: Baseline seropositivity characterized only a handful of AZD1222 recipients. Unmutated variant regions are reportedly targeted by nearly half of spike-specific TCRs. Females outnumbered males among donors, who were mostly white British; clonal diversity was possibly underestimated. With two AZD1222 doses given, Spike-specific TCR breadth and depth both rose.

As to this clone: The antigen is unknown.

Measured with immunoSEQ multiplex PCR; TCRdb has only the in-frame clones, and not every one. The sample contains more than 75,000 clones, roughly 86% of which appear only once. CDR3 length: 14 residues. V lost 3 bases to trimming and J lost 3 bases, with 12 bases between them. The germline V gene encodes CDR1 SGHNT and CDR2 YYREEE (reference sequence). This rearrangement joins TRBV5-4 to TRBJ1-1, with D perhaps matching TRBD1 (5 bases). Sequencing used peripheral blood, obtained 28 days after the second AZD1222 dose. The TCR comes from an adult who received the AZD1222 COVID-19 vaccine. This CDR3 is CASSSGGGHTEAFF. The CDR3 DNA reads as TGTGCCAGCAGCTCGGGGGGGGGTCACACTGAAGCTTTCTTT.